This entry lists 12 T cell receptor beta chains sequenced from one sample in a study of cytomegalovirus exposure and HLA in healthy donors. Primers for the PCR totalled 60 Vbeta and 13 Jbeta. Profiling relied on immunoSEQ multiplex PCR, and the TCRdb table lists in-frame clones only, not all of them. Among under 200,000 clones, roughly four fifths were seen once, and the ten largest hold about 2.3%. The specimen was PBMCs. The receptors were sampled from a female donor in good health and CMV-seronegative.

In DNA, the CDR3 is TGTGCCAGCAGCCAGGGACAGGGGAATCAGCCCCAGCATTTT. This codes for CASSQGQGNQPQHF. The chain employs TRBV9 and TRBJ1-5; 10 bases align to TRBD1. Germline V CDR1 and CDR2: SGDLS, YYNGEE. CDR3 length: 14 residues. V gave up 4 bases and J gave up 4 bases; unmatched junction bases: 2. Full variable domain (remainder filled in from reference TRBV9 and TRBJ1-5): DSGVTQTPKHLITATGQRVTLRCSPRSGDLSVYWYQQSLDQGLQFLIQYYNGEERAKGNILERFSAQQFPDLHSELNLSSLELGDSALYFCASSQGQGNQPQHFGDGTRLSIL.

The CDR3: CASSPGQGSEGYTF. The CDR3 DNA is TGTGCCAGCAGCCCTGGACAGGGGTCGGAAGGCTACACCTTC. The chain carries TRBV5-8 and TRBJ1-2; 9 bases align to TRBD1. V lost 4 bases, J lost 8 bases, and 9 bases stayed unmatched. Germline V CDR1 and CDR2: SGHTS, YDEGEE. This CDR3 has 14 residues.

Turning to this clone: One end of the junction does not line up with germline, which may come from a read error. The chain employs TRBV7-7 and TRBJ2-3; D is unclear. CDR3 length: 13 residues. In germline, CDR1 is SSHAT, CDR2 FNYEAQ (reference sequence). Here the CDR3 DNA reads TGTGCTAGCACCACCAACGTAGCAGATACGCAGTATTTT. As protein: CASTTNVADTQYF.

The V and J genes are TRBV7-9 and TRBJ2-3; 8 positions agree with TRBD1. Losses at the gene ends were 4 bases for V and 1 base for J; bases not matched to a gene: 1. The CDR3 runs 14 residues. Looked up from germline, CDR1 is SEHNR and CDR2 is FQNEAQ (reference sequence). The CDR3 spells CASSSGQGTDTQYF. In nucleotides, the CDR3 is TGTGCCAGCAGCTCGGGACAGGGCACAGATACGCAGTATTTT.

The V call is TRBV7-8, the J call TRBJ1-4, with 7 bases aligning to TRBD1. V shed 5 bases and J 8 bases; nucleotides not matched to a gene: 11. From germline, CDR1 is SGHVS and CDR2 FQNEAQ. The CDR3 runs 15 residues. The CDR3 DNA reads TGTGCCAGCAGCGCGGTCAGGGGGATAGGAGAAAAACTGTTTTTT. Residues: CASSAVRGIGEKLFF.

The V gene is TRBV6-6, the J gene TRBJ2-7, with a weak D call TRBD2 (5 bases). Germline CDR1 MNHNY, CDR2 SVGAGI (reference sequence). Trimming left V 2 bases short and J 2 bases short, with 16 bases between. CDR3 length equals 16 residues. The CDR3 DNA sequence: TGTGCCAGCAGTTACCGCCTAGCAGCGGTACCCTACGAGCAGTACTTC. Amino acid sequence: CASSYRLAAVPYEQYF.

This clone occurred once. The CDR3: CASSQGLAAPYEQYF. Here the CDR3 DNA reads TGTGCCAGCAGCCAAGGACTAGCGGCCCCCTACGAGCAGTACTTC. The chain has TRBV14 and TRBJ2-7; 9 bases line up with TRBD2. V dropped 1 base and J dropped 2; count of bases not matched to a gene: 3. CDR3 length equals 15 residues. Germline V gene data show CDR1 as SGHDN and CDR2 as FVKESK.

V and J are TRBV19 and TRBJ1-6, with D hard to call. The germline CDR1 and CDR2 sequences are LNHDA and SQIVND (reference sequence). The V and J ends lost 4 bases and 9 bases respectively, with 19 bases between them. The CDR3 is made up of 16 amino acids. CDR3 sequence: CASSTRTSLDSSPLHF. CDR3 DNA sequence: TGTGCCAGTAGTACCCGGACCAGCCTGGACTCTTCACCCCTCCACTTT.

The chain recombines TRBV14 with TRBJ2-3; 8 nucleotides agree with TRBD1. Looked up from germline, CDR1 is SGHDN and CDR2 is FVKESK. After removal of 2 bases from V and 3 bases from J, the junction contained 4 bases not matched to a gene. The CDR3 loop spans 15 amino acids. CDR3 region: CASSQRQGWTDTQYF. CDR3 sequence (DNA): TGTGCCAGCAGCCAAAGACAGGGGTGGACAGATACGCAGTATTTT.

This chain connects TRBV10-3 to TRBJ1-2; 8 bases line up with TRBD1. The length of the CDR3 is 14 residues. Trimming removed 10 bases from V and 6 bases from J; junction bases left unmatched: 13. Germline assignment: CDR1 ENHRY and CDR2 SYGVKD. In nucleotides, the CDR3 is TGTGCCAGCGCCCCCACCGGGACAGGCCATGGCTACACCTTC. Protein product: CASAPTGTGHGYTF.

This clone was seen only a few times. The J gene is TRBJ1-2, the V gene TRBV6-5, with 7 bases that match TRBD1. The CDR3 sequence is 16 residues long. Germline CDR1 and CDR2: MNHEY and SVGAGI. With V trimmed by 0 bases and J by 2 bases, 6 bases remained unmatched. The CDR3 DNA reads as TGTGCCAGCAGTTACTCCCCCTCACAGGGGAACTATGGCTACACCTTC. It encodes CASSYSPSQGNYGYTF.

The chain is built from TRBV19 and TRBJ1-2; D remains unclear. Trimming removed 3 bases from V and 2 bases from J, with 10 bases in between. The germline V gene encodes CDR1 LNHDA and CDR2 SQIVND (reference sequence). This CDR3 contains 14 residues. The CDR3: CASSISRRNYGYTF. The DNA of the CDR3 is TGTGCCAGTAGTATTTCCCGGCGGAACTATGGCTACACCTTC. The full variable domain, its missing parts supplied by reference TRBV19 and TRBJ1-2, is DGGITQSPKYLFRKEGQNVTLSCEQNLNHDAMYWYRQDPGQGLRLIYYSQIVNDFQKGDIAEGYSVSREKKESFPLTVTSAQKNPTAFYLCASSISRRNYGYTFGSGTRLTVV.